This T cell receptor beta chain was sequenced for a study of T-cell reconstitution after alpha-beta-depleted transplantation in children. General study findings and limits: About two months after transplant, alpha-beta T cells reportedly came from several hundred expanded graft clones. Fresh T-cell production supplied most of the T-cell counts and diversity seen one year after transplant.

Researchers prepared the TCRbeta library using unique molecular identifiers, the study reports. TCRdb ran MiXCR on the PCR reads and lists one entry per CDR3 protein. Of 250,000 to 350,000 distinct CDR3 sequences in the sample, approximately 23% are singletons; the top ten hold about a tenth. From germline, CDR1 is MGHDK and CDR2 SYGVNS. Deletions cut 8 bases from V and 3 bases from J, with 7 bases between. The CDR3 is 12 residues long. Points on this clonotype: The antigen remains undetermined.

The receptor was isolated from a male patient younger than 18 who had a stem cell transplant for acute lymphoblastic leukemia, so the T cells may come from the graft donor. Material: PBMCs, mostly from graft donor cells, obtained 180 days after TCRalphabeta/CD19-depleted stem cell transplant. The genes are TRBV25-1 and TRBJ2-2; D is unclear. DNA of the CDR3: TGTGCCAGCGCGGCCTACACCGGGGAGCTGTTTTTT. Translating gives CASAAYTGELFF.